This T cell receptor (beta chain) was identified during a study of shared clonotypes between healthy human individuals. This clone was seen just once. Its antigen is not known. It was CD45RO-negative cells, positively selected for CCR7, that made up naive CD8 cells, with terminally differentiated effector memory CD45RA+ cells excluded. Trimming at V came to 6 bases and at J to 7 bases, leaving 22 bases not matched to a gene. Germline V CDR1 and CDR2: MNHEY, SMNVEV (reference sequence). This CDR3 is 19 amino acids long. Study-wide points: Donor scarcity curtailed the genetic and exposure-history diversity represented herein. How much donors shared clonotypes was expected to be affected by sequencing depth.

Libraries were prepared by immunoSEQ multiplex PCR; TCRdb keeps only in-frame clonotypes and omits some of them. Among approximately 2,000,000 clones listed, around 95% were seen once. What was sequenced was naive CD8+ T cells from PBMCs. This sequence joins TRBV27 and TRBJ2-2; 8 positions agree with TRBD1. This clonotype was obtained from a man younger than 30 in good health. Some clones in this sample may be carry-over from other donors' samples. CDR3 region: CASSRIGIRGLLSDGELFF. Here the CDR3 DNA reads TGTGCCAGCAGCCGAATCGGTATCAGGGGGCTGTTGAGTGACGGGGAGCTGTTTTTT.